One sample yielded the 17 T cell receptor beta chains listed below, sequenced in a study. TCRdb re-called the 5' RACE reads through MiXCR, storing one row per CDR3 protein. The table includes 6,000 or so distinct CDR3 sequences, less than 60% detected once. The source material was naive CD4+ T cells sorted from blood. Specified subset: naive CD4+ T cells, CD4+CD45RA+CD25-. The receptors derive from a female donor with breast cancer.

Points on this clonotype: Without the conserved terminal phenylalanine or tryptophan, this CDR3 likely stems from a read error. V is TRBV4-3 and J is TRBJ2-7; no definite D call. Germline CDR1 LGHNA, CDR2 YSLEER. V lost 0 bases to trimming and J lost 2 bases, with 11 bases between them. The CDR3 has 15 amino acids. The CDR3 nucleotides are TGCGCCAGCAGCCAAGAAGGGCGAGGAACCTACGAGCAGTACCTC. Encoded protein: CASSQEGRGTYEQYL.

There are a few counts of this clonotype. The genes are TRBV12-3 or TRBV12-4 and TRBJ1-2; TRBD1 agrees at 7 bases. The CDR3 length is 12 residues. V dropped 6 bases and J dropped 8; count of bases not matched to a gene: 6. This CDR3 reads CASSPTGRGYTF. The CDR3 DNA reads TGTGCCAGCAGCCCGACAGGGCGCGGCTACACCTTC.

The CDR3 loop reads CSVLAGVNEQFF. The DNA for the CDR3 is TGCAGTGTACTAGCGGGAGTAAATGAGCAGTTCTTC. V is TRBV20-1 and J is TRBJ2-1, with TRBD2 matching 11 bases. Germline loops: CDR1 DFQATT, CDR2 SNEGSKA (reference sequence). The CDR3 is made up of 12 amino acids. With V trimmed by 7 bases and J by 7 bases, 3 bases remained unmatched.

The rearrangement uses TRBV20-1 and TRBJ1-1, with no clear D. CDR3 length equals 12 residues. V lost 3 bases to trimming and J lost 2 bases, with 7 bases between them. Germline V lookup: CDR1 DFQATT, CDR2 SNEGSKA (reference sequence). The CDR3, as DNA: TGCAGTGCTAGGAGATCAAACACTGAAGCTTTCTTT. Its protein is CSARRSNTEAFF.

The chain employs TRBV6-2 or TRBV6-3 and TRBJ2-2, with D possibly TRBD1 on 6 matching bases. CDR3 length: 15 amino acids. Germline V gene data show CDR1 as MNHEY and CDR2 as SVGEGT. V dropped 2 bases and J dropped 7 bases, with 14 bases sitting between them. The CDR3: CASSYQQGSIGELFF. CDR3 bases: TGTGCCAGCAGTTACCAGCAGGGGTCAATCGGGGAGCTGTTTTTT.

This rearrangement joins TRBV7-2 to TRBJ2-1; a possible D gene is TRBD2 (5 bases). V was shortened by 1 base and J by 9 bases, with 13 bases between the two germline ends. Germline V gene sequence: CDR1 SGHTA, CDR2 FQGNSA. The CDR3 loop spans 14 amino acids. The CDR3 spells CASSLVLAAAEQFF. In DNA form, the CDR3 reads TGTGCCAGCAGCTTAGTTCTTGCAGCGGCTGAGCAGTTCTTC.

This chain uses TRBV10-3 with TRBJ2-3; the D is unclear. The CDR3 extends over 12 amino acids. V was shortened by 2 bases and J by 2 bases, with 2 bases between the two germline ends. Germline V gene data show CDR1 as ENHRY and CDR2 as SYGVKD. The CDR3 DNA is TGTGCCATCAGTGAGGACACAGATACGCAGTATTTT. Translated: CAISEDTDTQYF.

The V gene is TRBV5-4, the J gene TRBJ2-7; TRBD1 matches 8 bases. Trimming took 10 bases from V and 2 from J; bases not matched to a gene: 8. Germline lookup yields CDR1 SGHNT and CDR2 YYREEE (reference sequence). The CDR3 is made up of 13 amino acids. CDR3 sequence reads: CAGTTQGAYEQYF. The DNA for the CDR3 is TGTGCCGGCACTACACAGGGGGCCTACGAGCAGTACTTC.

This chain links TRBV6-1 with TRBJ2-1, with TRBD2 identical over 11 bases. V lost 6 bases to trimming and J lost 5 bases; unmatched junction nucleotides: 6. The CDR3 spans 15 residues. Germline-derived CDR1 and CDR2 are MNHNS and SASEGT. The CDR3 region has the DNA TGTGCCAGCAGCGCAACTAGCGGGAGAGACAATGAGCAGTTCTTC. It specifies CASSATSGRDNEQFF.

This sequence joins TRBV12-3 or TRBV12-4 and TRBJ1-4; unclear D gene. V was trimmed by 2 bases and J by 0 bases, leaving 4 bases between them. The CDR3 has 14 residues. CDR3 protein: CASSLQTTNEKLFF. The CDR3 nucleotides read TGTGCCAGCAGTTTACAGACAACTAATGAAAAACTGTTTTTT.

The chain has TRBV6-5 and TRBJ2-7; no reliable D call. V lost 0 bases and J 7 bases, leaving 10 bases between the germline ends. Germline V lookup: CDR1 MNHEY, CDR2 SVGAGI. The CDR3 length is 13 residues. CDR3 in amino acids: CASSYSVLGEQYF. The CDR3 nucleotides are TGTGCCAGCAGTTACTCGGTCCTGGGGGAGCAGTACTTC.

This chain links TRBV6-2 or TRBV6-3 with TRBJ2-3, with D hard to call. V lost 0 bases, J lost 3 bases, and 7 bases lay in between. Looked up from germline, CDR1 is MNHEY and CDR2 is SVGEGT. The CDR3 is 14 residues long. This CDR3 is CASSYSTRTDTQYF. The CDR3 DNA reads TGTGCCAGCAGTTACTCAACGCGGACAGATACGCAGTATTTT.

This clonotype was seen a single time. The chain couples TRBV7-2 to TRBJ1-2; D remains ambiguous. With 5 bases removed from V and 3 bases from J, the gap between germline ends came to 19 bases. Per the germline V gene, CDR1 is SGHTA and CDR2 is FQGNSA. This CDR3 has 16 amino acids. The chain's CDR3 is CASSNQGRGSDYGYTF. For the CDR3, the DNA is TGTGCCAGCAGCAATCAAGGTAGAGGGTCGGACTATGGCTACACCTTC. Drawing the rest from reference TRBV7-2 and TRBJ1-2, the complete variable domain is GAGVSQSPSNKVTEKGKDVELRCDPISGHTALYWYRQSLGQGLEFLIYFQGNSAPDKSGLPSDRFSAERTGGSVSTLTIQRTQQEDSAVYLCASSNQGRGSDYGYTFGSGTRLTVV.

The chain employs TRBV12-3 or TRBV12-4 and TRBJ2-5; D unresolved. The V and J ends lost 3 bases and 2 bases respectively, with 10 bases between them. This CDR3 is 14 amino acids long. The CDR3: CASSLQETQETQYF. As DNA, the CDR3 is TGTGCCAGCAGTTTGCAGGAAACACAAGAGACCCAGTACTTC.

This clonotype was detected only a few times. CDR3 DNA sequence: TGCAGTGCTAGAGTGCCGGGGTTGGGCAATCAGCCCCAGCATTTT. Encoded protein: CSARVPGLGNQPQHF. The V gene is TRBV20-1, the J gene TRBJ1-5; D uncertain. V was clipped by 1 base and J by 2 bases, with 12 bases between them. Germline loops: CDR1 DFQATT, CDR2 SNEGSKA (reference sequence). This CDR3 region has 15 residues.

The genes are TRBV4-1 and TRBJ2-2; the D is unclear. This CDR3 spans 15 amino acids. V lost 3 bases, J lost 4 bases, and 12 bases lay in between. Germline CDR1 reads MGHRA; CDR2 reads YSYEKL. CDR3 coding DNA: TGCGCCAGCAGCCAGACGGGTCCATTCACCGGGGAGCTGTTTTTT. This codes for CASSQTGPFTGELFF.

The chain uses TRBV6-6 and TRBJ1-5; D remains unclear. Trimming left V 0 bases short and J 1 base short, with 10 bases between. This CDR3 comprises 16 residues. Germline CDR1 reads MNHNY; CDR2 reads SVGAGI (reference sequence). For the CDR3, the DNA is TGTGCCAGCAGTTACTCAACCAGGAGGAGCAATCAGCCCCAGCATTTT. Translating gives CASSYSTRRSNQPQHF.